The 22 T cell receptor beta chains below were found in one sample sequenced in a study of cytomegalovirus exposure and HLA in healthy donors. Primers included in the PCR were 60 Vbeta and 13 Jbeta primers. Generated by immunoSEQ multiplex PCR, the TCRdb table keeps only in-frame clones and is missing some. The profile covers about 43,000 clones, with 51% appearing a single time and roughly 6% taken by the ten largest. The sample was PBMCs. These receptors originate from a man in his 60s in good health and CMV-seronegative.

This clone has just a few counts. The chain is built from TRBV7-2 and TRBJ2-1; the match to TRBD2 covers 13 bases. This CDR3 contains 15 residues. After removal of 5 bases from V and 9 bases from J, the junction contained 7 bases not matched to a gene. CDR1 is SGHTA and CDR2 is FQGNSA in the germline V gene. Written as DNA, the CDR3 is TGTGCCAGCAGCCCTGGACTAGCGGGAGCGGGTGAGCAGTTCTTC. Translating gives CASSPGLAGAGEQFF.

This sequence joins TRBV14 and TRBJ1-1; 10 bases fit TRBD1. This CDR3 is built from 16 residues. The germline V gene encodes CDR1 SGHDN and CDR2 FVKESK. The J segment lost 1 base and the V segment lost 3 bases, leaving 5 bases of the junction unmatched. DNA of the CDR3: TGTGCCAGCAGCCATGAGACAGGGGGCGAGAACACTGAAGCTTTCTTT. This sequence encodes CASSHETGGENTEAFF.

The chain employs TRBV6-1 and TRBJ1-1, with D uncertain. V was shortened by 8 bases and J by 5 bases, with 18 bases between the two germline ends. From germline, CDR1 is MNHNS and CDR2 SASEGT. The CDR3 runs 14 residues. The CDR3 DNA reads as TGTGCCAGCGGCGGGATCGGGAGTTGGACTGAAGCTTTCTTT. This codes for CASGGIGSWTEAFF.

The rearrangement joins TRBV6-5 to TRBJ1-2, with 7 bases matching TRBD1. Trimming at V came to 5 bases and at J to 2 bases, leaving 8 bases not matched to a gene. This CDR3 comprises 15 residues. CDR1 is MNHEY and CDR2 is SVGAGI in the germline V gene. CDR3 DNA sequence: TGTGCCAGCAGTAATAAAAGGGGGCCAAACTATGGCTACACCTTC. Translation gives CASSNKRGPNYGYTF.

This chain connects TRBV5-8 to TRBJ2-7; TRBD2 agrees at 15 bases. The CDR3 totals 18 residues. Germline-derived CDR1 and CDR2 are SGHTS and YDEGEE. Losses at the gene ends were 1 base for V and 2 bases for J; bases not matched to a gene: 7. In DNA form, the CDR3 reads TGTGCCAGCAGCTTGAAGGGACTAGCGGGAGGATCAACCTACGAGCAGTACTTC. It encodes CASSLKGLAGGSTYEQYF.

This chain links TRBV29-1 with TRBJ2-7; perhaps TRBD2 as D (5 bases). The length of the CDR3 is 13 residues. Germline values: CDR1 SQVTM, CDR2 ANQGSEA. Trimming pared 1 base from V and 3 bases from J, leaving 10 bases between. CDR3 residues: CSVEGVGLYEQYF. As DNA, the CDR3 is TGCAGCGTTGAAGGGGTAGGACTCTACGAGCAGTACTTC.

This CDR3 is CASSQGGQGFSYGYTF. CDR3 nucleotide sequence: TGCGCCAGCAGCCAAGGTGGCCAGGGGTTCAGCTATGGCTACACCTTC. The V and J genes are TRBV4-1 and TRBJ1-2, with D possibly being TRBD1 (6 bases). Looked up from germline, CDR1 is MGHRA and CDR2 is YSYEKL. This CDR3 comprises 16 residues. V lost 1 base and J 4 bases, leaving 16 bases between the germline ends.

This clone has a handful of counts. The J gene is TRBJ2-1, the V gene TRBV4-1; 9 nucleotides line up with TRBD1. V shed 0 bases, J shed 10 bases, and the junction held 7 bases outside the gene matches. The CDR3 is 15 residues long. Germline assignment: CDR1 MGHRA and CDR2 YSYEKL. DNA for the CDR3: TGCGCCAGCAGCCAAGAGGGACAGGGTGGCTTCGAGCAGTTCTTC. Its protein product is CASSQEGQGGFEQFF.

There are a few counts of this clone. The chain is built from TRBV5-4 and TRBJ2-1, with D maybe TRBD2 (6 bases). Between the trimmed V and J ends, which lost 5 bases and 4 bases, there was a span of 16 bases. The length of the CDR3 is 15 residues. Germline V CDR1 and CDR2: SGHNT, YYREEE (reference sequence). The CDR3 DNA is TGTGCCAGCAGATCGGGACTCCCTTCTTACAATGAGCAGTTCTTC. It encodes CASRSGLPSYNEQFF.

The chain links TRBV30 to TRBJ2-7; possibly TRBD1 for D (7 bases). CDR3 length equals 14 residues. V was shortened by 0 bases and J by 2 bases, with 11 bases between the two germline ends. Germline CDR1 reads GTSNPN; CDR2 reads SVGIG (reference sequence). The CDR3, as DNA: TGTGCCTGGAGTGTACGCGGGACAGCCTACGAGCAGTACTTC. It encodes CAWSVRGTAYEQYF.

The chain combines TRBV2 with TRBJ1-1, with 9 bases that match TRBD1. J gave up 1 base and V 7 bases, and 4 bases lay outside the gene matches. The CDR3 runs 14 residues. Germline assignment: CDR1 SNHLY and CDR2 FYNNEI. The CDR3 coding sequence is TGTGCCAGCACCACAGGGGGCCCGAACACTGAAGCTTTCTTT. Residues: CASTTGGPNTEAFF.

About this clone itself: The sample carries other DNA sequences with the same CDR3. This rearrangement joins TRBV29-1 to TRBJ2-7, with 8 bases aligning to TRBD2. The CDR3 covers 14 residues. V dropped 5 bases and J dropped 7; count of bases not matched to a gene: 13. Germline CDR1 reads SQVTM; CDR2 reads ANQGSEA. The CDR3 DNA reads TGCAGCGTTAGTCCGACGGGGGGGAGTGGAGAGCAGTACTTC. It yields the protein CSVSPTGGSGEQYF.

This clone has only a few counts. The chain carries TRBV4-1 and TRBJ1-1; D gene unclear. This CDR3 comprises 15 residues. Germline-derived CDR1 and CDR2 are MGHRA and YSYEKL. The V end lost 0 bases, the J end lost 5 bases, and 13 bases lay between the germline ends. The CDR3 sequence is CASSQDQEGRTEAFF. In nucleotides, the CDR3 is TGCGCCAGCAGCCAAGATCAAGAAGGGAGAACTGAAGCTTTCTTT.

The V call is TRBV5-1, the J call TRBJ2-5, with 7 bases lining up with TRBD2. Per the germline V gene, CDR1 is SGHRS and CDR2 is YFSETQ. Germline trimming cut 5 bases from V and 1 base from J; bases unmatched to any gene: 8. The CDR3 length is 15 residues. CDR3 sequence reads: CASRGMTSPQETQYF. For the CDR3, the DNA is TGCGCCAGCAGAGGAATGACTAGCCCCCAAGAGACCCAGTACTTC.

This chain links TRBV18 with TRBJ1-2; 7 nucleotides match TRBD1. V trimming: 3 bases; J trimming: 6 bases; junction bases outside the gene matches: 4. The CDR3 runs to 13 residues. Germline lookup yields CDR1 KGHSH and CDR2 LQKENI. The CDR3 nucleotides read TGTGCCAGCTCACCCCTCGACAGGGATGGCTACACCTTC. It is translated as CASSPLDRDGYTF.

This sequence joins TRBV5-8 and TRBJ2-7; 8 bases line up with TRBD1. V trimming: 5 bases; J trimming: 1 base; junction bases outside the gene matches: 11. Germline assignment: CDR1 SGHTS and CDR2 YDEGEE. The CDR3 length is 16 residues. Written as DNA, the CDR3 is TGTGCCAGCAGGTCGGCGGAGACAGGGGTATCCTACGAGCAGTACTTC. This translates into CASRSAETGVSYEQYF.

This clone was seen a few times. The chain combines TRBV2 with TRBJ2-2; D call uncertain. Germline CDR1 is SNHLY and CDR2 is FYNNEI. Trimming pared 2 bases from V and 0 bases from J, leaving 7 bases between. The CDR3 length is 15 residues. The CDR3 region has the DNA TGTGCCAGCAGTGAAACCGCAGCGAACACCGGGGAGCTGTTTTTT. It encodes CASSETAANTGELFF.

The chain has TRBV30 and TRBJ1-2; 8 bases agree with TRBD1. CDR1 and CDR2 from the germline V gene are GTSNPN and SVGIG (reference sequence). This CDR3 comprises 12 residues. V shed 4 bases and J 6 bases; nucleotides not matched to a gene: 4. The CDR3 loop reads CAWNRGNNGYTF. The CDR3 bases are TGTGCCTGGAACAGGGGGAACAATGGCTACACCTTC.

The J gene is TRBJ1-1, the V gene TRBV6-5, with 7 bases aligning to TRBD1. With 0 bases clipped from V and 11 bases from J, the junction kept 9 bases outside the gene matches. Germline-derived CDR1 and CDR2 are MNHEY and SVGAGI. The CDR3 contains 14 residues. The CDR3: CASSYSGSGQAAFF. The DNA of the CDR3 is TGTGCCAGCAGTTACTCGGGGTCCGGACAGGCCGCTTTCTTT.

Worth noting for this clone: Germline is not matched at one junction end, which may reflect a read error. The chain links TRBV29-1 to TRBJ1-5, with 7 bases identical to TRBD1. The CDR3 has 11 residues. Germline CDR1 is SQVTM and CDR2 is ANQGSEA. Written as DNA, the CDR3 is TGCAGCGTTACGTTCTCCGGGACAGTGTATTTT. It codes for CSVTFSGTVYF.

The sample holds a few counts of this clone. The V gene is TRBV7-2, the J gene TRBJ2-3, with D unclear. Trimming removed 5 bases from V and 0 bases from J, with 9 bases in between. The CDR3 spans 14 residues. Germline V gene data show CDR1 as SGHTA and CDR2 as FQGNSA. CDR3 bases: TGTGCCAGCAGCCCCCGTTCCAGCACAGATACGCAGTATTTT. Protein: CASSPRSSTDTQYF.

The chain recombines TRBV7-2 with TRBJ2-7; TRBD2 aligns across 8 bases. Germline CDR1 is SGHTA and CDR2 is FQGNSA. This CDR3 has 15 residues. The V and J ends lost 4 bases and 10 bases, in that order; junction bases with no gene match: 15. This CDR3 reads CASSSSGAGEFEQYF. DNA of the CDR3: TGTGCCAGCAGCTCCAGTGGAGCGGGAGAATTCGAACAGTACTTC. Full variable domain (missing parts from reference TRBV7-2 and TRBJ2-7): GAGVSQSPSNKVTEKGKDVELRCDPISGHTALYWYRQSLGQGLEFLIYFQGNSAPDKSGLPSDRFSAERTGGSVSTLTIQRTQQEDSAVYLCASSSSGAGEFEQYFGPGTRLTVT.